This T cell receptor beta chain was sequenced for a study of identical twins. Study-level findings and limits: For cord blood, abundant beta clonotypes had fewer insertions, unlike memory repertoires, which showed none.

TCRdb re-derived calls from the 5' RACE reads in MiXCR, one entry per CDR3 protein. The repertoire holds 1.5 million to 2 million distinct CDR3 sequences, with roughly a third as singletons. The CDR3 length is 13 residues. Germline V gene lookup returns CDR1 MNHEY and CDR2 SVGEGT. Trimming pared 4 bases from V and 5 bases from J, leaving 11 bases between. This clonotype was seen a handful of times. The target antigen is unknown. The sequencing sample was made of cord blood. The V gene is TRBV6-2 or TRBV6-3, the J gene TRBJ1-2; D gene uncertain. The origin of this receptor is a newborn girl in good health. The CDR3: CASSFDLQYGYTF. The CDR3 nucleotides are TGTGCCAGCAGTTTCGACCTTCAGTATGGCTACACCTTC.